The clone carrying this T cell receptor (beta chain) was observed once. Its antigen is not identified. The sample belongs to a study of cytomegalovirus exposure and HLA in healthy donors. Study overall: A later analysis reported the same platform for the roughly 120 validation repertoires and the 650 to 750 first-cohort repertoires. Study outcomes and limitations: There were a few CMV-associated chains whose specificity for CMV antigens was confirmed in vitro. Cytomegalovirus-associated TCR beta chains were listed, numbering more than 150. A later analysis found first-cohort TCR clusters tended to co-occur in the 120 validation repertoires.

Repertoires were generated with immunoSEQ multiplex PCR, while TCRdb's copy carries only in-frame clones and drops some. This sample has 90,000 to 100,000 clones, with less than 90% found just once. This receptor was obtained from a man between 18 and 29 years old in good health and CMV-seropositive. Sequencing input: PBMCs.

CDR3 sequence: CASSERVGAFF. The CDR3 DNA is TGTGCCAGCAGTGAACGGGTAGGAGCTTTCTTT. This sequence joins TRBV2 and TRBJ1-1; D ambiguous. CDR1 is SNHLY and CDR2 is FYNNEI in the germline V gene. This CDR3 spans 11 amino acids. Trimming left V 2 bases short and J 10 bases short, with 8 bases between.